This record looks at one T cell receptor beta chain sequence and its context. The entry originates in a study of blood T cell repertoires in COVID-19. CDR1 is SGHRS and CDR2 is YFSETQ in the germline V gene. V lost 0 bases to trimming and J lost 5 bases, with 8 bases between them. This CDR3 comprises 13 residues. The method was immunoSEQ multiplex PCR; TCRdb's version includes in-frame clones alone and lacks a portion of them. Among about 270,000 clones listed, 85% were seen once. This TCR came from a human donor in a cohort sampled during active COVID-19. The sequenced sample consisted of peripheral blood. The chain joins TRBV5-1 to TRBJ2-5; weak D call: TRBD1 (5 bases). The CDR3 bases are TGCGCCAGCAGCTTGGCAGGGCTTGAGACCCAGTACTTC. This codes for CASSLAGLETQYF.